This note documents a single T cell receptor (beta chain) sequence. Its antigen is undetermined. It was with 60 Vbeta and 13 Jbeta primers that the PCR ran. Measured with immunoSEQ multiplex PCR; TCRdb has only the in-frame clones, and not every one. The sample carries about 160,000 clones, around 85% recorded once. Germline V gives CDR1 SGHNT, CDR2 YYREEE (reference sequence). This CDR3 region has 13 residues. Unmatched junction bases numbered 6, after V lost 4 bases and J lost 10 bases. This specimen belongs to a study of cytomegalovirus exposure and HLA in healthy donors. Background on the study: Researchers found that more than 70% of 300 to 450 genotyped donors fell within the Caucasian-associated ancestry cluster. Points from the study as a whole: A few V segments could not be told apart, such as TRBV6-2 and TRBV6-3, and were left out. Overall, roughly 170 TCR beta chains were annotated as cytomegalovirus-associated. Associated with HLA alleles at 0.05 false discovery rate in a later analysis were over 15,000 TCR beta sequences.

The rearrangement uses TRBV5-4 and TRBJ1-5, with TRBD1 identical over 9 bases. The origin of this receptor is a man between 40 and 49 years old in good health and CMV-seronegative. The sequenced sample consisted of PBMCs. The CDR3 nucleotides are TGTGCCAGCAGCGAGGGACAGGGCCTACCCCAGCATTTT. Residues: CASSEGQGLPQHF.